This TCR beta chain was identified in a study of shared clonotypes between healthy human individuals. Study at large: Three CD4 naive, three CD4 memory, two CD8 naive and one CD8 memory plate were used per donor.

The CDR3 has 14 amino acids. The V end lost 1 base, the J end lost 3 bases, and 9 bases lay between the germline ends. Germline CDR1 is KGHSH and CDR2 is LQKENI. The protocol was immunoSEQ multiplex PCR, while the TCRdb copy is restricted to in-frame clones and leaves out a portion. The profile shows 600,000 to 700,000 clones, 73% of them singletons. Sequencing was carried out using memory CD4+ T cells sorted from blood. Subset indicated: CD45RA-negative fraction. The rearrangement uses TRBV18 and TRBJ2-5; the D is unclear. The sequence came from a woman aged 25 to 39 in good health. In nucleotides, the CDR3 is TGTGCCAGCTCACCACGTCGGGCAGAAGAGACCCAGTACTTC. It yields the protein CASSPRRAEETQYF.